This TCR beta chain was sequenced during a study of OX40 agonist ivuxolimab in advanced cancers. The study, taken as a whole, reports: Expanded clones were, on average, more numerous in CD8+ T cells than in CD4+. Patients with a partial response at 0.1-3.0 mg/kg had among the lowest clonal expansion.

Trimming took 4 bases from V and 7 from J, leaving 10 bases between them. In germline, CDR1 is SNHLY, CDR2 FYNNEI. This CDR3 has 13 residues. The repertoire was sequenced with immunoSEQ multiplex PCR; TCRdb's copy has only in-frame clones and lacks some. This sample has some 7,000 clones, with 80% found just once. Comment on this clone: Its antigen is unknown.

This rearrangement joins TRBV2 to TRBJ2-2, with D possibly TRBD2 on 6 matching bases. This sample comprised CD4+ or CD8+ T cells sorted from blood, obtained in a trial of the OX40 agonist ivuxolimab. This sequence originates from an adult with an advanced solid tumor such as melanoma, head and neck, liver or kidney cancer. CDR3 DNA: TGTGCCAGCAGTGTCGGGGGAGGCGGGGAGCTGTTTTTT. Its translation: CASSVGGGGELFF.